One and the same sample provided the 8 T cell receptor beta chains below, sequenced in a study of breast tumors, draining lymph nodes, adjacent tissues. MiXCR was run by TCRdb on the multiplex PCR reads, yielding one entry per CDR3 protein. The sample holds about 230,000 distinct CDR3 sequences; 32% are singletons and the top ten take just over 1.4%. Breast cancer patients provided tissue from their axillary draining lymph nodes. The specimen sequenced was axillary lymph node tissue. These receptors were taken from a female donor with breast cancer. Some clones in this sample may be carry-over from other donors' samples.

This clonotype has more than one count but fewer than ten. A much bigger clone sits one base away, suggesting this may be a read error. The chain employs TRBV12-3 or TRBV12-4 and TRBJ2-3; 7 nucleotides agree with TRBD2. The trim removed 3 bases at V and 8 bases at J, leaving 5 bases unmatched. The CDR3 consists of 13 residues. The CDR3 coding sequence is TGTGCCAGCAGTTTCGGCGGGAGAGGTACGCAGTATTTT. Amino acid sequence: CASSFGGRGTQYF.

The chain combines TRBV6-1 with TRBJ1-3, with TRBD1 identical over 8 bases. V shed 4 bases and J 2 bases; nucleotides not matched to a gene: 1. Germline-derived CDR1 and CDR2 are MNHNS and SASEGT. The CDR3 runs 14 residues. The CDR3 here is CASSVDRAGNTIYF. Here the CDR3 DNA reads TGTGCCAGCAGTGTGGACAGGGCTGGAAACACCATATATTTT.

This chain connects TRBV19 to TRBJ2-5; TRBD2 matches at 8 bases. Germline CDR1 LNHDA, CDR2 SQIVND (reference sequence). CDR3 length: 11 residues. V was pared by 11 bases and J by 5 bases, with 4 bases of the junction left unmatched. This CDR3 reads CALAGGETQYF. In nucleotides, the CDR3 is TGTGCCCTAGCGGGCGGTGAGACCCAGTACTTC. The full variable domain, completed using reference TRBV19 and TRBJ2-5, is DGGITQSPKYLFRKEGQNVTLSCEQNLNHDAMYWYRQDPGQGLRLIYYSQIVNDFQKGDIAEGYSVSREKKESFPLTVTSAQKNPTAFYLCALAGGETQYFGPGTRLLVL.

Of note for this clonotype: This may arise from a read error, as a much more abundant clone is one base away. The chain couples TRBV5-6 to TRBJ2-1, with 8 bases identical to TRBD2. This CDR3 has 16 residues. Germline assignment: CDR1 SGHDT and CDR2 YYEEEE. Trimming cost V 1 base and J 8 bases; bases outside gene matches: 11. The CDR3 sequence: CASSLYLTGRDYEQFF. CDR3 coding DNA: TGTGCCAGCAGCTTGTATCTGACCGGGAGGGATTATGAGCAGTTCTTC.

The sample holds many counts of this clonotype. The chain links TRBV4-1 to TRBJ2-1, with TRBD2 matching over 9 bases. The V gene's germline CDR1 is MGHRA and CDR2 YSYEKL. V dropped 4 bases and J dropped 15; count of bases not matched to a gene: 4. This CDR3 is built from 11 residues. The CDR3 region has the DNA TGCGCCAGCAGCCGAGGGACTAGCCTGTTCTTC. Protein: CASSRGTSLFF.

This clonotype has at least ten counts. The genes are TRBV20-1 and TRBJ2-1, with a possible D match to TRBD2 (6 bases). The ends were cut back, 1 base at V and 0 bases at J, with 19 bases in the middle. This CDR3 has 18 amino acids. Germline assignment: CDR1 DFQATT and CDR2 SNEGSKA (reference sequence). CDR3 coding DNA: TGCAGTGCTAGAGGGAGTAGCGGTGGCCCAAGCTCCTACAATGAGCAGTTCTTC. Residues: CSARGSSGGPSSYNEQFF.

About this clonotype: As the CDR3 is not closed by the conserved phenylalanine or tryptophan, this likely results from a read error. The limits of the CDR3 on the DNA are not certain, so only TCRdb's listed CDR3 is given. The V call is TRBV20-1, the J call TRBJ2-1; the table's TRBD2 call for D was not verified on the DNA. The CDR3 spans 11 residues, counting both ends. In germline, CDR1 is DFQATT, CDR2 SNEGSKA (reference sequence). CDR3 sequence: CSGGVAGKQSS.

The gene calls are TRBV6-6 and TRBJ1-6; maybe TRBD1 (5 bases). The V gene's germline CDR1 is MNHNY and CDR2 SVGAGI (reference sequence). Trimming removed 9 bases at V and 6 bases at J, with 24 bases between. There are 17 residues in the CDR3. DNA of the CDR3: TGTGCCAGGAGTCCGACCGGGGGGGTCACGGGTAATTCACCCCTCCACTTT. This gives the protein CARSPTGGVTGNSPLHF.